What follows are 13 T cell receptor beta chains derived from one specimen sequenced in a study of beta chain features in type 1 diabetes. Of the isolated RNA, all was reverse transcribed, and so the sequenced material was expressed TCRB transcripts. Assay used: immunoSEQ multiplex PCR; TCRdb lists only in-frame clones, some missing. The top ten hold roughly 0.038% of the sample, which has 350,000 to 450,000 clones, more than 11% seen once. Sequencing was performed on naive CD4+ T cells from blood. These receptors were collected from a man in his thirties or forties in good health.

V is TRBV15 and J is TRBJ2-2; TRBD1 aligns across 9 bases. The V and J ends lost 11 bases and 3 bases, in that order; junction bases with no gene match: 13. This CDR3 comprises 16 residues. Per the germline V gene, CDR1 is LNHNV and CDR2 is YYDKDF (reference sequence). The CDR3 protein is CARLPGDRAYTGELFF. DNA for the CDR3: TGTGCCCGCCTGCCTGGGGACAGGGCTTACACCGGGGAGCTGTTTTTT.

This clone has just a few counts. The chain couples TRBV7-9 to TRBJ1-2; D is uncertain. V lost 5 bases to trimming and J lost 4 bases, with 5 bases between them. Germline CDR1 is SEHNR and CDR2 is FQNEAQ (reference sequence). The CDR3 is 11 residues long. In DNA, the CDR3 is TGTGCCAGCAGCCACACCTATGGCTACACCTTC. Protein product: CASSHTYGYTF.

The table lists this clone with a few counts. The rearrangement uses TRBV10-3 and TRBJ2-1; D uncertain. CDR1 and CDR2 from the germline V gene are ENHRY and SYGVKD. V was clipped by 3 bases and J by 5 bases, with 8 bases between them. This CDR3 has 13 amino acids. CDR3 residues: CAISESHNNEQFF. The CDR3 DNA reads TGTGCCATCAGTGAATCACACAACAATGAGCAGTTCTTC.

This clone turned up a few times. The chain has TRBV7-9 and TRBJ2-7, with D possibly being TRBD1 (6 bases). V dropped 4 bases and J dropped 3 bases, with 13 bases sitting between them. Germline V gene data show CDR1 as SEHNR and CDR2 as FQNEAQ (reference sequence). This CDR3 is 14 amino acids long. The CDR3 DNA reads TGTGCCAGCAGCTGGCAGGGGACGAACTACGAGCAGTACTTC. Amino acid sequence: CASSWQGTNYEQYF.

This clone was found a few times. V and J are TRBV2 and TRBJ1-5; D not certain. The ends were cut back, 7 bases at V and 7 bases at J, with 11 bases in the middle. Per the germline V gene, CDR1 is SNHLY and CDR2 is FYNNEI. This CDR3 has 12 amino acids. DNA of the CDR3: TGTGCCAGCACGGTGGCTGGGCAGCCCCAGCATTTT. Protein product: CASTVAGQPQHF. Drawing the rest from reference TRBV2 and TRBJ1-5, the complete variable domain is EPEVTQTPSHQVTQMGQEVILRCVPISNHLYFYWYRQILGQKVEFLVSFYNNEISEKSEIFDDQFSVERPDGSNFTLKIRSTKLEDSAMYFCASTVAGQPQHFGDGTRLSIL.

CDR3 residues: CAWSQGGVLPQHF. Here the CDR3 DNA reads TGTGCCTGGAGCCAAGGGGGGGTTCTGCCCCAGCATTTT. The chain couples TRBV30 to TRBJ1-5; D may be TRBD1 (6 bases). CDR3 length: 13 residues. Germline loops: CDR1 GTSNPN, CDR2 SVGIG (reference sequence). The V and J ends lost 3 bases and 9 bases respectively, with 15 bases between them.

This clone has a handful of counts. The rearrangement uses TRBV5-6 and TRBJ2-3; TRBD2 might be the D (5 bases). CDR1 and CDR2 from the germline V gene are SGHDT and YYEEEE. The CDR3 has 16 residues. Trimming took off 4 bases at V and 4 bases at J, with 19 bases between the two ends. The CDR3 protein is CASSPEGLVLPDTQYF. The CDR3 coding sequence is TGTGCCAGCAGCCCAGAGGGCCTGGTTCTGCCAGATACGCAGTATTTT.

In the case of this clone: This sample includes further DNA sequences coding for the same CDR3. The V gene is TRBV20-1, the J gene TRBJ2-5; D not resolved. Germline-derived CDR1 and CDR2 are DFQATT and SNEGSKA (reference sequence). Trimming stripped 3 bases from V and 5 bases from J, with 4 bases between. The CDR3 contains 10 residues. The CDR3 nucleotides read TGCAGTGCTAGTGGGGAGACCCAGTACTTC. This translates into CSASGETQYF.

This clone occurred a few times. V and J are TRBV9 and TRBJ2-3, with D unresolved. V was trimmed by 4 bases and J by 0 bases, leaving 9 bases between them. The CDR3 runs to 14 residues. Per germline, CDR1 SGDLS and CDR2 YYNGEE. CDR3 in DNA: TGTGCCAGCAGCAAAGAAGCTAGCACAGATACGCAGTATTTT. This codes for CASSKEASTDTQYF.

DNA of the CDR3: TGTGCCAGCGATTGGGCGGGAAACACAGATACGCAGTATTTT. Translated, it gives CASDWAGNTDTQYF. The chain links TRBV6-1 to TRBJ2-3; D is possibly TRBD2 (6 bases). Germline lookup yields CDR1 MNHNS and CDR2 SASEGT. V was clipped by 8 bases and J by 2 bases, with 14 bases between them. The CDR3 has 14 residues.

V is TRBV6-6 and J is TRBJ1-4, with D possibly being TRBD1 (6 bases). Germline-derived CDR1 and CDR2 are MNHNY and SVGAGI (reference sequence). The CDR3 has 13 amino acids. V was cut by 7 bases and J by 8 bases, with 14 bases left in between. The CDR3 loop reads CASKGHKREKLFF. For the CDR3, the DNA is TGTGCCAGCAAGGGACATAAAAGGGAAAAACTGTTTTTT.

The CDR3 spells CSVEAGTGLTGGTQYF. The DNA of the CDR3 is TGCAGCGTTGAAGCTGGAACAGGCCTTACCGGGGGTACGCAGTATTTT. The J gene is TRBJ2-3, the V gene TRBV29-1; a possible D gene is TRBD2 (6 bases). Deletions cut 1 base from V and 8 bases from J, with 22 bases between. The CDR3 has 16 residues. CDR1 and CDR2 from the germline V gene are SQVTM and ANQGSEA.

The chain links TRBV6-6 to TRBJ2-3; no clear D. The CDR3 length is 14 residues. Germline lookup yields CDR1 MNHNY and CDR2 SVGAGI (reference sequence). Trimming took off 10 bases at V and 4 bases at J, with 18 bases between the two ends. The DNA for the CDR3 is TGTGCCACCCGCCAAACTGGGTTTCCAGATACGCAGTATTTT. Encoded protein: CATRQTGFPDTQYF.